What follows are 28 T cell receptor beta chains derived from one specimen sequenced in a study of CD8 T cells in Susac syndrome. A quantity of about 0.5 to 1 ug RNA underwent reverse transcription using random hexamers. TCRdb re-called the immunoSEQ multiplex PCR reads through MiXCR, storing one row per CDR3 protein. The table includes 110,000 or so distinct CDR3 sequences, around 93% detected once. Sequencing was done on a sample of CD8+ T cells from PBMCs. These receptors were taken from a human donor in good health.

Notes on this clonotype: Its ends do not fully match the called genes, so a read error is possible. This chain connects TRBV4-3 to TRBJ2-2; D not certain. CDR3 length equals 13 residues. CDR1 is LGHNA and CDR2 is YSLEER in the germline V gene. CDR3 region: CASSQENSGELFF. CDR3 nucleotide sequence: TGCGCCAGCAGCCAAGAGAACAGCGGGGAGCTGTTTTTT.

V usage is TRBV7-2 and J usage is TRBJ1-1, with TRBD1 identical over 10 bases. CDR3 size: 15 residues. Looked up from germline, CDR1 is SGHTA and CDR2 is FQGNSA. V shed 5 bases, J shed 6 bases, and the junction held 9 bases outside the gene matches. CDR3 sequence (DNA): TGTGCCAGCAGCCCAATCCTAGGACAGGGGGCTGAAGCTTTCTTT. Amino acids: CASSPILGQGAEAFF. Using reference TRBV7-2 and TRBJ1-1 for the parts outside the CDR3, the full variable domain is GAGVSQSPSNKVTEKGKDVELRCDPISGHTALYWYRQSLGQGLEFLIYFQGNSAPDKSGLPSDRFSAERTGGSVSTLTIQRTQQEDSAVYLCASSPILGQGAEAFFGQGTRLTVV.

This chain links TRBV20-1 with TRBJ2-1, with no clear D. Germline V lookup: CDR1 DFQATT, CDR2 SNEGSKA (reference sequence). This CDR3 is built from 15 residues. The germline V and J ends were trimmed by 6 bases and 5 bases, with 20 bases remaining between them. The CDR3 region is CSAPNLGTLNNEQFF. In DNA, the CDR3 is TGCAGTGCCCCTAACCTGGGTACCTTAAACAATGAGCAGTTCTTC.

The table lists this clonotype with a count of one. V is TRBV3-1 and J is TRBJ2-1; 8 bases map to TRBD2. CDR3 length: 16 residues. Germline V gene sequence: CDR1 LGHDT, CDR2 YNNKEL (reference sequence). J lost 2 bases, V lost 0 bases, and 3 bases had no gene match. CDR3 in DNA: TGTGCCAGCAGCCAAGACGAGCGGGGGCCCTACAATGAGCAGTTCTTC. Amino acids: CASSQDERGPYNEQFF.

The V call is TRBV4-3, the J call TRBJ2-5; the match to TRBD2 covers 10 bases. Germline V gene data show CDR1 as LGHNA and CDR2 as YSLEER. This CDR3 contains 15 residues. The ends lost 0 bases at V and 6 bases at J; junction bases unmatched: 4. This CDR3 is CASSQDASGSQTQYF. The CDR3 nucleotides are TGCGCCAGCAGCCAAGATGCTAGCGGGAGCCAGACCCAGTACTTC.

This sequence joins TRBV7-9 and TRBJ2-7; D uncertain. CDR3 size: 14 residues. The V end lost 3 bases, the J end lost 2 bases, and 11 bases lay between the germline ends. Germline V gene sequence: CDR1 SEHNR, CDR2 FQNEAQ (reference sequence). CDR3 protein: CASSFSDRPYEQYF. The CDR3 DNA reads as TGTGCCAGCAGCTTTTCGGACCGTCCCTACGAGCAGTACTTC.

The rearrangement uses TRBV28 and TRBJ2-5; no clear D gene. This CDR3 has 12 residues. Germline CDR1 and CDR2: MDHEN and SYDVKM. The germline V and J ends were trimmed by 8 bases and 1 base, with 8 bases remaining between them. The CDR3 nucleotides read TGTGCCAGCGGGCGCACCCAAGAGACCCAGTACTTC. Its protein is CASGRTQETQYF.

The chain couples TRBV5-1 to TRBJ2-2; 8 bases line up with TRBD1. The germline V gene encodes CDR1 SGHRS and CDR2 YFSETQ. The trim removed 4 bases at V and 6 bases at J, leaving 8 bases unmatched. The CDR3 spans 15 residues. This chain's CDR3 is CASSGGQGGPGELFF. CDR3 nucleotides: TGCGCCAGCAGCGGAGGACAGGGAGGTCCCGGGGAGCTGTTTTTT.

In this sample, this clonotype turned up once. V gene TRBV4-3 combines with J gene TRBJ2-1, with D possibly being TRBD1 or TRBD2 (5 bases each). CDR1 is LGHNA, CDR2 YSLEER, per germline. Trimming removed 4 bases at V and 10 bases at J, with 14 bases between. CDR3 length: 13 amino acids. CDR3 protein: CASSPGTEREQFF. The CDR3 coding sequence is TGCGCCAGCAGCCCCGGGACGGAGCGGGAGCAGTTCTTC.

This clonotype was recorded once. This chain connects TRBV20-1 to TRBJ2-3; 11 bases align to TRBD2. V was clipped by 5 bases and J by 1 base; unmatched bases: 11. The CDR3 is 17 amino acids. CDR1 is DFQATT, CDR2 SNEGSKA, per germline (reference sequence). The CDR3 DNA reads as TGCAGTGCTGGCAGTCTAGCGGGGGGAGGTCGCACAGATACGCAGTATTTT. This gives the protein CSAGSLAGGGRTDTQYF.

This chain joins TRBV19 and TRBJ1-2, with 8 bases matching TRBD1. The CDR3 totals 13 residues. J was trimmed by 7 bases and V by 8 bases; bases with no gene match: 9. CDR1 is LNHDA and CDR2 is SQIVND in the germline V gene (reference sequence). The CDR3 DNA reads as TGTGCCAGTGAGCAGGGGGCCCGGTCTGGCTACACCTTC. This sequence encodes CASEQGARSGYTF. Supplemented by reference TRBV19 and TRBJ1-2, the full variable domain reads DGGITQSPKYLFRKEGQNVTLSCEQNLNHDAMYWYRQDPGQGLRLIYYSQIVNDFQKGDIAEGYSVSREKKESFPLTVTSAQKNPTAFYLCASEQGARSGYTFGSGTRLTVV.

The rearrangement joins TRBV12-3 or TRBV12-4 to TRBJ2-1; possibly TRBD2 for D (6 bases). V lost 6 bases and J 2 bases, leaving 17 bases between the germline ends. This CDR3 is built from 16 residues. CDR3 residues: CASSPSRTMAYNEQFF. The DNA of the CDR3 is TGTGCCAGCAGCCCCTCGAGGACTATGGCCTACAATGAGCAGTTCTTC.

The chain is built from TRBV5-5 and TRBJ2-1; D ambiguous. This CDR3 has 11 residues. V lost 8 bases and J 9 bases, leaving 12 bases between the germline ends. Germline V gene data show CDR1 as SGHKS and CDR2 as YYEKEE (reference sequence). The CDR3 sequence: CASRILSEQFF. CDR3 DNA sequence: TGTGCCAGTAGAATATTAAGTGAGCAGTTCTTC.

This clonotype appeared a single time. The J gene is TRBJ1-1, the V gene TRBV29-1; 7 nucleotides match TRBD1. The CDR3 runs to 12 residues. J was trimmed by 6 bases and V by 7 bases; bases with no gene match: 8. The germline CDR1 and CDR2 sequences are SQVTM and ANQGSEA. The CDR3, as DNA: TGCAGCGGGACAGGACGGAGAGCTGAAGCTTTCTTT. This codes for CSGTGRRAEAFF.

V and J are TRBV12-3 or TRBV12-4 and TRBJ2-5, with D uncertain. Trimming left V 3 bases short and J 8 bases short, with 10 bases between. The CDR3 extends over 12 amino acids. CDR3 amino acids: CASSFGPGTQYF. The CDR3 DNA follows: TGTGCCAGCAGTTTTGGCCCCGGTACCCAGTACTTC.

The genes are TRBV19 and TRBJ1-2; 8 bases align to TRBD1. In germline, CDR1 is LNHDA, CDR2 SQIVND (reference sequence). Trimming took 5 bases from V and 4 from J; bases not matched to a gene: 12. This CDR3 comprises 16 residues. Here the CDR3 reads CASSPRSGQGAYGYTF. Here the CDR3 DNA reads TGTGCCAGTAGTCCGAGGTCCGGACAGGGTGCCTATGGCTACACCTTC.

The rearrangement joins TRBV7-2 to TRBJ1-3, with a possible D match to TRBD1 (5 bases). The CDR3 totals 16 residues. V was trimmed by 5 bases and J by 2 bases, leaving 16 bases between them. The germline gives CDR1 SGHTA, CDR2 FQGNSA. CDR3 protein: CASSLRAQGPGNTIYF. In DNA form, the CDR3 reads TGTGCCAGCAGCCTAAGGGCCCAGGGACCTGGAAACACCATATATTTT.

This rearrangement joins TRBV19 to TRBJ1-5; a weak D match, TRBD1 (5 bases). The V gene's germline CDR1 is LNHDA and CDR2 SQIVND (reference sequence). V was trimmed by 2 bases and J by 0 bases, leaving 20 bases between them. The length of the CDR3 is 19 residues. CDR3 in DNA: TGTGCCAGTAGTATAAGGCAGGGAGCGCGGATTATTAGCAATCAGCCCCAGCATTTT. Its translation is CASSIRQGARIISNQPQHF.

The chain is built from TRBV5-1 and TRBJ2-2, with 11 nucleotides matching TRBD2. Trimming took 2 bases from V and 6 from J; bases not matched to a gene: 9. Germline V lookup: CDR1 SGHRS, CDR2 YFSETQ. CDR3 length: 17 amino acids. The CDR3 sequence is CASSFQTSGSMAGELFF. The DNA of the CDR3 is TGCGCCAGCAGCTTCCAAACTAGCGGGAGTATGGCCGGGGAGCTGTTTTTT.

The V gene is TRBV5-6, the J gene TRBJ2-7; 9 nucleotides align to TRBD1. The CDR3 runs to 14 residues. Germline V gives CDR1 SGHDT, CDR2 YYEEEE. Trimming cost V 2 bases and J 6 bases; bases outside gene matches: 6. The CDR3: CASSFRQGDSEQYF. Written as DNA, the CDR3 is TGTGCCAGCAGCTTTAGACAGGGGGACAGCGAGCAGTACTTC.

The chain combines TRBV6-2 or TRBV6-3 with TRBJ1-1; D possibly corresponds to TRBD1 (5 bases). The length of the CDR3 is 14 residues. CDR1 and CDR2 from the germline V gene are MNHEY and SVGEGT. Deletions cut 2 bases from V and 1 base from J, with 8 bases between. The CDR3 nucleotides are TGTGCCAGCAGTTACACAGGATCGAACACTGAAGCTTTCTTT. The encoded protein is CASSYTGSNTEAFF.

The rearrangement uses TRBV20-1 and TRBJ1-2; no clear D gene. In germline, CDR1 is DFQATT, CDR2 SNEGSKA (reference sequence). V was cut by 1 base and J by 7 bases, with 4 bases left in between. The CDR3 sequence is 10 residues long. The CDR3 region has the DNA TGCAGTGCTAGAGTCGGTGGCTACACCTTC. Translating gives CSARVGGYTF.

The gene calls are TRBV20-1 and TRBJ2-5, with TRBD2 matching 10 bases. The J segment lost 5 bases and the V segment lost 5 bases, leaving 5 bases of the junction unmatched. This CDR3 is built from 13 residues. Per germline, CDR1 DFQATT and CDR2 SNEGSKA (reference sequence). The CDR3 protein is CSAFLAGAETQYF. The CDR3 DNA reads TGCAGTGCTTTCCTAGCGGGAGCTGAGACCCAGTACTTC.

This chain links TRBV5-1 with TRBJ2-3; D perhaps matches TRBD1 (5 bases). The CDR3 runs to 13 residues. The germline gives CDR1 SGHRS, CDR2 YFSETQ. Trimming shortened V by 4 bases and J by 2 bases, and 8 bases separated the two germline ends. The CDR3 reads CASSLQDTDTQYF. As DNA, the CDR3 is TGCGCCAGCAGCCTACAGGACACAGATACGCAGTATTTT.

The gene calls are TRBV2 and TRBJ2-2, with 8 bases aligning to TRBD1. V shed 5 bases and J 1 base; nucleotides not matched to a gene: 12. Germline assignment: CDR1 SNHLY and CDR2 FYNNEI. CDR3 length equals 18 residues. CDR3 region: CASSKVIQGVMNTGELFF. The CDR3 DNA is TGTGCCAGCAGTAAAGTAATACAGGGGGTGATGAACACCGGGGAGCTGTTTTTT.

V usage is TRBV5-1 and J usage is TRBJ2-1; 8 bases agree with TRBD2. Losses at the gene ends were 3 bases for V and 7 bases for J; bases not matched to a gene: 9. The length of the CDR3 is 15 residues. CDR1 is SGHRS and CDR2 is YFSETQ in the germline V gene. The CDR3 spells CASSSAGAAENEQFF. CDR3 DNA sequence: TGCGCCAGCAGCTCAGCGGGGGCCGCGGAGAATGAGCAGTTCTTC.

The chain joins TRBV7-2 to TRBJ1-1, with D unresolved. The CDR3 has 13 amino acids. Germline V gives CDR1 SGHTA, CDR2 FQGNSA. Between the trimmed V and J ends, which lost 4 bases and 6 bases, there was a span of 12 bases. As DNA, the CDR3 is TGTGCCAGCAGCTCGTATAGTCCCTCTGAAGCTTTCTTT. Translated: CASSSYSPSEAFF.

The V call is TRBV7-9, the J call TRBJ2-2; D is uncertain. V dropped 4 bases and J dropped 9 bases, with 6 bases sitting between them. CDR1 and CDR2 (germline): SEHNR, FQNEAQ (reference sequence). The CDR3 loop spans 11 amino acids. CDR3 loop: CASSSVRELFF. DNA of the CDR3: TGTGCCAGCAGCTCGGTCCGGGAGCTGTTTTTT.